This T cell receptor (beta chain) was identified in a study of CD8 T cells in ankylosing spondylitis. General study findings and limits: Reactive arthritis synovial fluid and blood were previously reported to contain some motif variants. It appeared that ankylosing spondylitis blood was characterized by a TCR beta motif of eight highly homologous variants.

The TCR beta libraries were generated through quantitative 5'-RACE incorporating molecular barcodes. TCRdb re-derived calls from the 5' RACE reads in MiXCR, one entry per CDR3 protein. Here the sample spans about 510,000 distinct CDR3 sequences, about 5.7% being singletons. This clonotype was counted ten times or more. What it binds is unknown. Sequences were obtained from blood, either unsorted or a sorted T cell fraction (not recorded which). This clonotype originated in a male donor with ankylosing spondylitis.

The DNA for the CDR3 is TGTGCCAGCAGCGTAATTCCTACCGGGACAGATTTCTACAATGAGCAGTTCTTC. Translating it yields CASSVIPTGTDFYNEQFF. The chain uses TRBV9 and TRBJ2-1, with TRBD1 matching 7 bases. This CDR3 region has 18 residues. After removal of 1 base from V and 3 bases from J, the junction contained 13 bases not matched to a gene. Germline V CDR1 and CDR2: SGDLS, YYNGEE.